These 8 T cell receptor beta chains originate from one sample sequenced in a study of regulatory T cells in long-lasting Graves disease. Through Arm-PCR of CDR3 regions and iRepertoire HTBI primers, TCR beta libraries were built. TCRdb ran MiXCR on the multiplex PCR reads and lists one entry per CDR3 protein. The repertoire consists of a few hundred thousand distinct CDR3 sequences, with 16% occurring once and the leading ten covering roughly 29%. The time point: newly diagnosed GD, antithyroid drugs for less than 3 months. The authors made the TCR library using RNA they extracted from PBMCs. In addition, the sample was reused for a study of T cells in Graves' hyperthyroidism and ophthalmopathy.

Sequencing was performed on peripheral blood mononuclear cells (PBMCs), taken at new diagnosis, from a patient treated with antithyroid drugs. These receptors were obtained from a man aged 35-49 years with Graves disease.

Ten or more counts support this clonotype. This chain connects TRBV28 to TRBJ1-4; D call uncertain. This CDR3 is built from 16 residues. Germline CDR1 is MDHEN and CDR2 is SYDVKM. Trimming shortened V by 4 bases and J by 2 bases, and 14 bases separated the two germline ends. The CDR3 loop is CASSSLSSATNEKLFF. CDR3 bases: TGTGCCAGCAGTTCCCTCTCAAGTGCGACTAATGAAAAACTGTTTTTT.

This clonotype was detected many times. The chain uses TRBV27 and TRBJ2-7, with 14 bases that match TRBD2. The V gene's germline CDR1 is MNHEY and CDR2 SMNVEV (reference sequence). The CDR3 runs 17 residues. V was pared by 5 bases and J by 3 bases, with 9 bases of the junction left unmatched. CDR3 sequence: CASSPRTSGGNYYEQYF. The CDR3 region has the DNA TGTGCCAGCAGTCCCAGGACTAGCGGGGGGAACTACTACGAGCAGTACTTC.

This clonotype was seen at least ten times. The chain is built from TRBV5-4 and TRBJ2-3; 10 bases line up with TRBD2. This CDR3 has 18 amino acids. Trimming took 2 bases from V and 1 from J; bases not matched to a gene: 10. CDR1 SGHNT and CDR2 YYREEE come from the germline V gene (reference sequence). The CDR3: CASSFGSGGFSRTDTQYF. The CDR3 DNA sequence: TGTGCCAGCAGCTTCGGTAGCGGGGGGTTCAGCCGCACAGATACGCAGTATTTT.

As concerns this clonotype: An end of the junction differs from the germline gene, which may be a read error. The rearrangement joins TRBV5-1 to TRBJ2-3; 7 bases align to TRBD1. The CDR3 length is 14 residues. Germline assignment: CDR1 SGHRS and CDR2 YFSETQ. The CDR3 DNA reads TGCGCCAGCAGTTCGGGACAGAGCACAGGTACGCAGTATTTT. This codes for CASSSGQSTGTQYF.

The sample holds many counts of this clonotype. Written as DNA, the CDR3 is TGCGCCAGCAGCTTGGCCGGACTAGCGGGCTTTCCTAGCACAGATACGCAGTATTTT. This encodes CASSLAGLAGFPSTDTQYF. The V gene is TRBV5-1, the J gene TRBJ2-3, with TRBD2 matching 11 bases. From germline, CDR1 is SGHRS and CDR2 YFSETQ. The J segment lost 0 bases and the V segment lost 0 bases, leaving 9 bases of the junction unmatched. There are 19 residues in the CDR3.

Ten or more counts support this clonotype. The chain employs TRBV20-1 and TRBJ1-5, with D perhaps TRBD1 (5 bases). Germline V CDR1 and CDR2: DFQATT, SNEGSKA (reference sequence). Trimming took off 5 bases at V and 2 bases at J, with 10 bases between the two ends. This CDR3 has 13 amino acids. CDR3 in DNA: TGCAGTGCTCAGGGTTATCGCAATCAGCCCCAGCATTTT. Its protein product is CSAQGYRNQPQHF.

This clonotype was counted at least ten times. The chain couples TRBV28 to TRBJ2-5; 8 bases fit TRBD1. The germline CDR1 and CDR2 sequences are MDHEN and SYDVKM. V lost 6 bases and J lost 3; bases outside the gene matches: 12. This CDR3 spans 16 amino acids. The chain's CDR3 is CASSHSTGTGEETQYF. The CDR3 bases are TGTGCCAGCAGCCACTCTACCGGGACAGGCGAAGAGACCCAGTACTTC.

The V call is TRBV3-1, the J call TRBJ2-2; D is unresolved. CDR1 and CDR2 from the germline V gene are LGHDT and YNNKEL (reference sequence). V dropped 1 base and J dropped 4 bases, with 4 bases sitting between them. The CDR3 runs to 13 residues. Here the CDR3 reads CASSQATTGELFF. CDR3 sequence (DNA): TGTGCCAGCAGCCAAGCAACCACCGGGGAGCTGTTTTTT.